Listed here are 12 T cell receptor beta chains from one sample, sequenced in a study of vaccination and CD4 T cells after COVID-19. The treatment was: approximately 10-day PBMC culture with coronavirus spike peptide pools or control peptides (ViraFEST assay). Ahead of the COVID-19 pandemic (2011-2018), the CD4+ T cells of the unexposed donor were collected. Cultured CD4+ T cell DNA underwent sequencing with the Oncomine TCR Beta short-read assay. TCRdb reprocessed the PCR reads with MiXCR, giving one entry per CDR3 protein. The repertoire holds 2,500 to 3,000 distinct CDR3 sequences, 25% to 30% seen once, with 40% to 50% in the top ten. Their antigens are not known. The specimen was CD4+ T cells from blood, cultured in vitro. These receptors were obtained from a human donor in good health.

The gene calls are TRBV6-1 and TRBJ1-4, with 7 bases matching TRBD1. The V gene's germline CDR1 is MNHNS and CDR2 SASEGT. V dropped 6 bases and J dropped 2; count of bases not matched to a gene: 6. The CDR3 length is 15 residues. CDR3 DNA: TGTGCCAGCAGCAGGGGGACAGCCACTAATGAAAAACTGTTTTTT. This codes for CASSRGTATNEKLFF.

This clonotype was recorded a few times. DNA for the CDR3: TGTGCCAGCAGTCGCAGGGTACCCTACGAGCAGTACTTC. The encoded protein is CASSRRVPYEQYF. The chain recombines TRBV28 with TRBJ2-7; possible D gene TRBD1, 5 bases. Germline CDR1 MDHEN, CDR2 SYDVKM. Trimming shortened V by 5 bases and J by 2 bases, and 10 bases separated the two germline ends. CDR3 length equals 13 residues.

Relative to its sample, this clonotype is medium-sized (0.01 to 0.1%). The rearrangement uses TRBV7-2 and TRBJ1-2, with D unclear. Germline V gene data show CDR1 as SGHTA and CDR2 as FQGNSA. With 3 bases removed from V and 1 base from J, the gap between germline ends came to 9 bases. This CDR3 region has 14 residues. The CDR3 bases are TGTGCCAGCAGCTTCGGCGGGAATAACTATGGCTACACCTTC. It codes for CASSFGGNNYGYTF.

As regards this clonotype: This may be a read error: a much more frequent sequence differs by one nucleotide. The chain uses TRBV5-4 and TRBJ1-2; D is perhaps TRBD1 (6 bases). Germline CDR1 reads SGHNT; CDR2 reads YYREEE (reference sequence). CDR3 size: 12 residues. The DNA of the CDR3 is TGTGCCAGCGGCTTGGACAGCTATGGCTACACCTTC. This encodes CASGLDSYGYTF. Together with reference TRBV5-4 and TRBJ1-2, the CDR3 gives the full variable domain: ETGVTQSPTHLIKTRGQQVTLRCSSQSGHNTVSWYQQALGQGPQFIFQYYREEENGRGNFPPRFSGLQFPNYSSELNVNALELDDSALYLCASGLDSYGYTFGSGTRLTVV.

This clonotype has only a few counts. CDR3 nucleotide sequence: TGCAGCGTTGACAAGGACAGGAACACTGAAGCTTTCTTT. Encoded protein: CSVDKDRNTEAFF. J is TRBJ1-1 and V is TRBV29-1, with D perhaps matching TRBD1 (6 bases). Between the trimmed V and J ends, which lost 3 bases and 1 base, there was a span of 9 bases. Germline CDR1 is SQVTM and CDR2 is ANQGSEA. The CDR3 runs 13 residues.

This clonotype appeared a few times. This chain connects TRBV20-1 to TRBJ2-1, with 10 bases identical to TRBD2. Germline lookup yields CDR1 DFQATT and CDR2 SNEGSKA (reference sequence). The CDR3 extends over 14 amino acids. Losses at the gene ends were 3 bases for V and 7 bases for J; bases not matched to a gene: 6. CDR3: CSASKLAGTNEQFF. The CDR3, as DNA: TGCAGTGCTAGTAAACTAGCGGGAACAAATGAGCAGTTCTTC.

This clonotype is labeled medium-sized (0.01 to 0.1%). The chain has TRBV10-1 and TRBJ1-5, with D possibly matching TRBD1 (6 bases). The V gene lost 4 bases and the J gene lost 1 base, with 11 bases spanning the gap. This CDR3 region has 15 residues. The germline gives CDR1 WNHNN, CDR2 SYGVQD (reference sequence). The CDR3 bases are TGCGCCAGCAGTGCTCAGGGGCTGAGCAATCAGCCCCAGCATTTT. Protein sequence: CASSAQGLSNQPQHF.

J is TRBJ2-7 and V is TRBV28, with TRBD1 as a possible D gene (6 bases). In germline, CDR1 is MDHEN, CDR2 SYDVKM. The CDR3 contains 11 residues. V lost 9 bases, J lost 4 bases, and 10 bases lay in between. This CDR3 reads CASQDRYEQYF. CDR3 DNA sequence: TGTGCCAGTCAAGACAGGTACGAGCAGTACTTC.

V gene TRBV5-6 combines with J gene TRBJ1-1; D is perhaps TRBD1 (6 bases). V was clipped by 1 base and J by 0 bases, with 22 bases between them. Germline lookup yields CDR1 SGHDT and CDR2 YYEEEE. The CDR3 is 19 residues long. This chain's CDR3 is CASSLLGGGGQIMNTEAFF. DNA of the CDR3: TGTGCCAGCAGCTTGTTAGGGGGGGGAGGACAGATAATGAACACTGAAGCTTTCTTT.

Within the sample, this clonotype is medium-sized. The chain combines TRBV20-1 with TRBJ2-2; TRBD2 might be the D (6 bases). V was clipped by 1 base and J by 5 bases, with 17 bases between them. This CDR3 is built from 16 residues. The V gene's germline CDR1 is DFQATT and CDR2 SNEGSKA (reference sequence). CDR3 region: CSARGAGRDQTGELFF. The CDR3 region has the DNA TGCAGTGCTAGAGGGGCCGGGCGGGACCAAACCGGGGAGCTGTTTTTT.

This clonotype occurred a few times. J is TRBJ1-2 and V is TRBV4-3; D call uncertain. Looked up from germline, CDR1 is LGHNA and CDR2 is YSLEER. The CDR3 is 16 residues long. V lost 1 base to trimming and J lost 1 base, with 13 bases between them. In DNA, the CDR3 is TGCGCCAGCAGCCAAGCCTTCCAGTCGATTAACTATGGCTACACCTTC. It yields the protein CASSQAFQSINYGYTF.

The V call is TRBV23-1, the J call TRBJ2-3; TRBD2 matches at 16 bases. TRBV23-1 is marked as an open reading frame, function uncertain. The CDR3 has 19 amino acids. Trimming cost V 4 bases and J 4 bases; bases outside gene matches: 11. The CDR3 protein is CASSPKVGTSGGASDTQYF. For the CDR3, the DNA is TGCGCCAGCAGTCCCAAGGTAGGGACTAGCGGGGGGGCATCAGATACGCAGTATTTT.